The 19 T cell receptor beta chains in this list originate from one sample, sequenced in a study of blood T cell repertoires in COVID-19. The protocol was immunoSEQ multiplex PCR, while the TCRdb copy is restricted to in-frame clones and leaves out a portion. Among about 210,000 clones listed, around 84% were seen once. Sample: PBMCs or T cells enriched from blood (not recorded which). The receptors come from a woman in her thirties who had been exposed to COVID-19.

V usage is TRBV7-9 and J usage is TRBJ1-2, with a weak D call TRBD1 (5 bases). CDR3 length: 17 amino acids. Deletions cut 5 bases from V and 6 bases from J, with 25 bases between. CDR1 is SEHNR and CDR2 is FQNEAQ in the germline V gene (reference sequence). The CDR3 reads CASSTQLTVAELDGYTF. Here the CDR3 DNA reads TGTGCCAGCAGCACACAATTGACAGTTGCGGAATTGGATGGCTACACCTTC.

The chain is built from TRBV5-6 and TRBJ2-7; TRBD1 matches at 7 bases. This CDR3 comprises 12 residues. Germline loops: CDR1 SGHDT, CDR2 YYEEEE. The trim removed 4 bases at V and 9 bases at J, leaving 7 bases unmatched. Here the CDR3 DNA reads TGTGCCAGCAGCAAAAGGGGGCCGTGGCAGTACTTC. Protein sequence: CASSKRGPWQYF. Variable domain in full (rest from reference TRBV5-6 and TRBJ2-7): DAGVTQSPTHLIKTRGQQVTLRCSPKSGHDTVSWYQQALGQGPQFIFQYYEEEERQRGNFPDRFSGHQFPNYSSELNVNALLLGDSALYLCASSKRGPWQYFGPGTRLTVT.

The CDR3 loop reads CASSYRGHNEQFF. The CDR3 nucleotides read TGTGCCAGCAGTTACAGGGGGCACAATGAGCAGTTCTTC. The chain recombines TRBV6-5 with TRBJ2-1; 7 bases fit TRBD1. This CDR3 region has 13 residues. Looked up from germline, CDR1 is MNHEY and CDR2 is SVGAGI. The V gene end was trimmed by 2 bases and the J gene end by 5 bases; junction bases not matched to a gene: 0.

CDR3 coding DNA: TGTGCCAGTAACCTACCCTCTCGGGGGAACTATGGCTACACCTTC. This gives the protein CASNLPSRGNYGYTF. V and J are TRBV19 and TRBJ1-2, with TRBD1 as a possible D gene (5 bases). The CDR3 has 15 residues. The germline V and J ends were trimmed by 7 bases and 2 bases, with 17 bases remaining between them. Germline V lookup: CDR1 LNHDA, CDR2 SQIVND (reference sequence).

This chain joins TRBV12-3 or TRBV12-4 and TRBJ1-2; D ambiguous. This CDR3 region has 13 residues. V was cut by 2 bases and J by 2 bases, with 6 bases left in between. CDR3 bases: TGTGCCAGCAGTTTAAGCCGCAACTATGGCTACACCTTC. Amino acid sequence: CASSLSRNYGYTF.

Of note for this clone: Other DNA sequences within the sample encode an identical CDR3. The J gene is TRBJ1-1, the V gene TRBV9; D is ambiguous. The V and J ends lost 0 bases and 4 bases respectively, with 7 bases between them. Looked up from germline, CDR1 is SGDLS and CDR2 is YYNGEE. The CDR3 totals 13 residues. The CDR3 DNA sequence: TGTGCCAGCAGCGTAGACGGAGGCACTGAAGCTTTCTTT. The encoded protein is CASSVDGGTEAFF.

The chain carries TRBV4-1 and TRBJ2-7; D perhaps matches TRBD2 (5 bases). The CDR3 consists of 13 residues. The V gene lost 2 bases and the J gene lost 6 bases, with 11 bases spanning the gap. Per the germline V gene, CDR1 is MGHRA and CDR2 is YSYEKL. The CDR3 DNA reads TGCGCCAGCAGCCAAAAGACCGGAGGCGAGCAGTACTTC. It specifies CASSQKTGGEQYF.

This chain connects TRBV4-1 to TRBJ1-1; D is undetermined. This CDR3 is built from 14 residues. CDR1 MGHRA and CDR2 YSYEKL come from the germline V gene. V lost 2 bases, J lost 1 base, and 8 bases lay in between. The CDR3 here is CASSQWPRNTEAFF. The CDR3 nucleotides are TGCGCCAGCAGCCAATGGCCACGGAACACTGAAGCTTTCTTT.

The CDR3 bases are TGTGCCAGCAGTTACTCGCCCGGGACCGGGGAGCTGTTTTTT. Its translation: CASSYSPGTGELFF. The rearrangement joins TRBV6-6 to TRBJ2-2; no reliable D call. Germline-derived CDR1 and CDR2 are MNHNY and SVGAGI (reference sequence). CDR3 size: 14 residues. The V end lost 0 bases, the J end lost 5 bases, and 7 bases lay between the germline ends.

V usage is TRBV6-1 and J usage is TRBJ1-1; D ambiguous. V gave up 2 bases and J gave up 3 bases, with 7 bases separating them. CDR1 and CDR2 (germline): MNHNS, SASEGT. The CDR3 consists of 13 residues. The CDR3, as DNA: TGTGCCAGCAGTGAACGGGGTGACACTGAAGCTTTCTTT. It yields the protein CASSERGDTEAFF.

The V and J genes are TRBV5-6 and TRBJ1-1; D gene uncertain. In germline, CDR1 is SGHDT, CDR2 YYEEEE. This CDR3 is 16 amino acids long. Between the trimmed V and J ends, which lost 4 bases and 2 bases, there was a span of 18 bases. CDR3 nucleotides: TGTGCCAGCAGCCCGAAATCGGAGGACGCTAACACTGAAGCTTTCTTT. Translated: CASSPKSEDANTEAFF.

This chain links TRBV10-3 with TRBJ2-3; 8 nucleotides match TRBD2. V shed 11 bases, J shed 3 bases, and the junction held 7 bases outside the gene matches. This CDR3 region has 13 residues. CDR1 and CDR2 (germline): ENHRY, SYGVKD. The CDR3 DNA is TGTGCCCACAGCCCGGGGGGGACAGATACGCAGTATTTT. This gives the protein CAHSPGGTDTQYF.

The rearrangement uses TRBV9 and TRBJ1-2; 12 bases line up with TRBD1. The germline V gene has CDR1 SGDLS and CDR2 YYNGEE. The J segment lost 4 bases and the V segment lost 4 bases, leaving 11 bases of the junction unmatched. CDR3 length: 17 amino acids. The CDR3 DNA reads as TGTGCCAGCAGCCAACGGGGACAGGGGGCGCTGGGCTATGGCTACACCTTC. Translated: CASSQRGQGALGYGYTF. Supplemented by reference TRBV9 and TRBJ1-2, the full variable domain reads DSGVTQTPKHLITATGQRVTLRCSPRSGDLSVYWYQQSLDQGLQFLIQYYNGEERAKGNILERFSAQQFPDLHSELNLSSLELGDSALYFCASSQRGQGALGYGYTFGSGTRLTVV.

The V and J genes are TRBV10-1 and TRBJ1-2; D uncertain. The CDR3 is made up of 13 amino acids. V lost 4 bases and J 5 bases, leaving 11 bases between the germline ends. CDR1 is WNHNN and CDR2 is SYGVQD in the germline V gene (reference sequence). The CDR3 DNA sequence: TGCGCCAGCAGTGGAGGGTCGGGGTATGGCTACACCTTC. Its protein is CASSGGSGYGYTF.

The V call is TRBV3-1 (or the pseudogene TRBV3-2), the J call TRBJ1-6, with 9 bases lining up with TRBD1. J gave up 9 bases and V 1 base, and 4 bases lay outside the gene matches. CDR1 is LGHDT, CDR2 YNNKEL, per germline (reference sequence). The CDR3 is 15 amino acids. The CDR3 DNA reads TGTGCCAGCAGCCAAGGGACAGGGGCAGTTTCACCCCTCCACTTT. It specifies CASSQGTGAVSPLHF.

Only one count was recorded for this clone. The V gene is TRBV7-6, the J gene TRBJ2-2; perhaps TRBD2 as D (6 bases). This CDR3 has 13 residues. The germline CDR1 and CDR2 sequences are SGHVS and FNYEAQ. The V end lost 4 bases, the J end lost 6 bases, and 9 bases lay between the germline ends. The CDR3 DNA follows: TGTGCCAGCAGCTCTGGACTATCCGGGGAGCTGTTTTTT. This gives the protein CASSSGLSGELFF.

The rearrangement links TRBV7-9 to TRBJ2-3, with 8 bases fitting TRBD2. The trim removed 3 bases at V and 1 base at J, leaving 0 bases unmatched. Germline-derived CDR1 and CDR2 are SEHNR and FQNEAQ (reference sequence). The CDR3 runs to 14 residues. Written as DNA, the CDR3 is TGTGCCAGCAGCTTGCGGGGGGGCACAGATACGCAGTATTTT. Translation: CASSLRGGTDTQYF.

V usage is TRBV5-1 and J usage is TRBJ2-2, with a weak D call TRBD1 (6 bases). This CDR3 is 16 amino acids long. In germline, CDR1 is SGHRS, CDR2 YFSETQ. Deletions cut 2 bases from V and 0 bases from J, with 11 bases between. The CDR3 nucleotides read TGCGCCAGCAGCTTATCCTCAGGGGCGAACACCGGGGAGCTGTTTTTT. Translated, it gives CASSLSSGANTGELFF.

The chain employs TRBV5-1 and TRBJ1-2; a weak D match, TRBD1 (5 bases). Germline-derived CDR1 and CDR2 are SGHRS and YFSETQ. The V and J ends lost 1 base and 4 bases respectively, with 14 bases between them. The CDR3 runs 15 residues. The CDR3 sequence: CASSLSGAPPYGYTF. For the CDR3, the DNA is TGCGCCAGCAGCTTGTCTGGGGCTCCTCCCTATGGCTACACCTTC.